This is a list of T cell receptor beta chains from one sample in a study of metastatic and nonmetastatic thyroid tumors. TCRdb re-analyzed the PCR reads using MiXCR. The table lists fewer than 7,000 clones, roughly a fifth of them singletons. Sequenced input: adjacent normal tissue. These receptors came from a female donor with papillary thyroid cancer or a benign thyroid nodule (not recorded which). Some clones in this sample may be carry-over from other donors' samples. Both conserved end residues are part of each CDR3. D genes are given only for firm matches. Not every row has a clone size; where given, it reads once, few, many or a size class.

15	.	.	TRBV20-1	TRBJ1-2	TGCAGTGCTCCATATGTCGACTCCTTGCCAGTTTTAAACACCTTC	CSAPYVDSLPVLNTF
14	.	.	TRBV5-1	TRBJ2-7	TGCGACAGCGGCTTGGGAGAGGGTCGCTACGAGCAGTACTTC	CDSGLGEGRYEQYF
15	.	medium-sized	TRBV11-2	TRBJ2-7	TGTGCCAGCAGCTTAGATAGTAGCGGCATCTACGAGCAGTACTTC	CASSLDSSGIYEQYF
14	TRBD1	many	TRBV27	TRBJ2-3	TGTGCCAGCAACGACAGGGGAGTCACAGATACGCAGTATTTT	CASNDRGVTDTQYF
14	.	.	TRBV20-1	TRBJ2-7	TGCAGTGCTAGAGAGCCCCGGGGGAACTACGAGCAGTACTTC	CSAREPRGNYEQYF
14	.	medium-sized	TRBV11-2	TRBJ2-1	TGTGCCAGCAGCTTAGGTGGTGGGGGAAGTGAGCAGTTCTTC	CASSLGGGGSEQFF
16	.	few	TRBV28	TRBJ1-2	TGTGCCAGCAGTGGGGGATCGGTAATCGCGGCGAATGGCTACACCTTC	CASSGGSVIAANGYTF
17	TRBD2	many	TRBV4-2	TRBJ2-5	TGTGCCAGCAGCCAAGGTTCCGGGATAGCGGGGGGGGAGACCCAGTACTTC	CASSQGSGIAGGETQYF
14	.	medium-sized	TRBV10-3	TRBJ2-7	TGTGCCATCAGTTCCCCGAGGAGGGACCACGAGCAGTACTTC	CAISSPRRDHEQYF
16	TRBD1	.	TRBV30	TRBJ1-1	TGTGCCTGGAGCGTGGGGCAGGGGGTAGTTTTCACTGAAGCTTTCTTT	CAWSVGQGVVFTEAFF
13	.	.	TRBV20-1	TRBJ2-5	TGCAGAGGGGGGGCCGGAGGTGGGAAGACCCAGTACTTC	CRGGAGGGKTQYF
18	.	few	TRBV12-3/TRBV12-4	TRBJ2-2	TGTGCCACCGGTTTAGCGTTCGGACTCTTTACGAACACCGGGGGGCTGTTTTTT	CATGLAFGLFTNTGGLFF
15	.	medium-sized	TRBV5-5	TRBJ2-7	TGTGCCAGCAGCTTGTGGGTGGGCAGATCCTACGAGCAGTACTTC	CASSLWVGRSYEQYF
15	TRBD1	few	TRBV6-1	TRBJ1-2	TGTGCCAGCATCCACCGGGACAGAGGAAACTATGGCTACACCTTC	CASIHRDRGNYGYTF
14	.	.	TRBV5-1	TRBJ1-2	TGTGCCAGCATGGAACCTAGGGGCCCATATGGCTACACCTTC	CASMEPRGPYGYTF
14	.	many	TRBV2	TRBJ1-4	TGTGCCAGCAGTGAATTCAAGGGGGGCTACATCATGTTTTTT	CASSEFKGGYIMFF
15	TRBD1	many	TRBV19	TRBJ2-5	TGTGCCAGTAGTGCCGGGACAGAGCTCCAAGAGACCCAGTACTTC	CASSAGTELQETQYF
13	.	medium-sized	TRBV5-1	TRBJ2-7	TGCGCCAGCAGCTTGAAGGGCGGGTACGAGCAGTACTTC	CASSLKGGYEQYF
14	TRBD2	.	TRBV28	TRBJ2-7	TGTGCCAGCAGTCTACTCAGACTAGCCCGCGAGCAGTACTTC	CASSLLRLAREQYF
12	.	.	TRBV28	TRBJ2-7	TGTGCCAGCAGTTACCAGGGCTACGAGCAGTACTTC	CASSYQGYEQYF
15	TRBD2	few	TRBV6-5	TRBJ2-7	TGTGCCAGCAGTTACTCCCGGGGGGGGGGGTACGAGCAGTACTTC	CASSYSRGGGYEQYF
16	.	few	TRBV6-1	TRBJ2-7	TGTGCCAGCAGTGCCCACCGGGGGGACAGTTCCTACGAGCAGTACTTC	CASSAHRGDSSYEQYF
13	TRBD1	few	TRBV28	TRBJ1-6	TGTGCCAGCGTAGGGACAGTGTCGACACCCCTCCACTTT	CASVGTVSTPLHF
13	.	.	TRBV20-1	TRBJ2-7	TGCAGTGCTAGAGATGCGGTCGGGGGAGGGCAGTACTTC	CSARDAVGGGQYF
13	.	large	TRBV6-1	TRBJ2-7	TGTGCCAGCAGTGAAGGAACAGACTACGAGCAGTACTTC	CASSEGTDYEQYF
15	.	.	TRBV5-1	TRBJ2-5	TGCGCCAGCAGCTTAATGTGGGCTTCTGGTGGTACCCAGTACTTC	CASSLMWASGGTQYF
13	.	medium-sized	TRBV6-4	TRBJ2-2	TGTGCCAGCCGACAGGATTACACCGGGGAGCTGTTTTTT	CASRQDYTGELFF
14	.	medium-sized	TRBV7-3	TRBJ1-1	TGTGCCAGCAGCTTAAGGGGGGGAGGCACTGAAGCTTTCTTT	CASSLRGGGTEAFF
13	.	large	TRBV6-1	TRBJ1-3	TGTGCCAGCAGTGGCGGTTCTGGAAACACCATATATTTT	CASSGGSGNTIYF
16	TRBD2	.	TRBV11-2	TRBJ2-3	TGTGCCAGCAGCACCGGACTAGCGGGAGAGACAGATACGAAGTATTTT	CASSTGLAGETDTKYF
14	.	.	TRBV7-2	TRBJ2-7	TGTGCCAGCAGCTTAGACCAGGGGTTACGACAGCAGTACTTC	CASSLDQGLRQQYF
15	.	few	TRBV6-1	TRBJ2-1	TGTGCCAGCAGTGATGTGAGAGCTCGCTACAATGAGCAGTTCTTC	CASSDVRARYNEQFF
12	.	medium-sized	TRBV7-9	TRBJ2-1	TGTGCCAGCAGTCCCCAGAGACAGGAGCAGTTCTTC	CASSPQRQEQFF
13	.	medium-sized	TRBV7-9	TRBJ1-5	TGTGCCAGCAGCTTGGGTCTATATCAGCCCCAGCATTTT	CASSLGLYQPQHF
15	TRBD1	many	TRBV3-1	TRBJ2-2	TGTGCCAGCAGCCAGACAGGGGTGAGCACCGGGGAGCTGTTTTTT	CASSQTGVSTGELFF
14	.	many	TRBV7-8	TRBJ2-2	TGTGCCCTAAGGGGGGGGGCGAACACCGGGGAGCTGTTTTTT	CALRGGANTGELFF
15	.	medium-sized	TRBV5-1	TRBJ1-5	TGCGCCAGCAGCTTGGATTCGAACCCTAATCAGCCCCAGCATTTT	CASSLDSNPNQPQHF
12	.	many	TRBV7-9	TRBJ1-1	TGTGCCAGCAGCCCCACCGAGGATGGGTGGGAATTT	CASSPTEDGWEF
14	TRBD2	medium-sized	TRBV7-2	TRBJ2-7	TGTGCCAGCAGCTTAGCTGGGGGGGCCTACGAGCAGTACTTC	CASSLAGGAYEQYF
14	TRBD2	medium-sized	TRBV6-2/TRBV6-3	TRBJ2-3	TGTGCCAGCAGAGAAGGCGGGGGGGCGGATACGCAGTATTTT	CASREGGGADTQYF
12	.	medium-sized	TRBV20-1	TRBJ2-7	TGCAGTGCTAGAGTGGGGTTTGTTCGGGAGTACTTC	CSARVGFVREYF
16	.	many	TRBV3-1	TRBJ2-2	TGTGCCAGCAGCCAAGGTGGAGGGGGGGACACCGGGGAGCTGTTTTTT	CASSQGGGGDTGELFF
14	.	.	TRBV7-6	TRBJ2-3	TGTGCCAGCAGCTCTACATTGGGCACAGATACGCAGTATTTT	CASSSTLGTDTQYF
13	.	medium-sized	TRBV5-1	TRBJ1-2	TGCGCCAGCAGCTTCGGACCTTACTATGGCTACACCTTC	CASSFGPYYGYTF
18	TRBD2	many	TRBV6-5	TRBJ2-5	TGTGCCAGCAGTTACTCGACTAGCGGGGAGTACCGCCGAGGGACCCAGTACTTC	CASSYSTSGEYRRGTQYF
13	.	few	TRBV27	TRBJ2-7	TGTGCCAGCAGTTTAGCAGTGTCCTACGAGCAGTACTTC	CASSLAVSYEQYF
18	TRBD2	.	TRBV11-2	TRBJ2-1	TGTGCCAGCAGCTCCACGGGGGGACTAGCGGTTCCCTACAATGAGCAGTTCTTC	CASSSTGGLAVPYNEQFF
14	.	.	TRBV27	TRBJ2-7	TGTGCCAGAAGTTCGGTAGAGAAGACCCACGAGCAGTACTTC	CARSSVEKTHEQYF
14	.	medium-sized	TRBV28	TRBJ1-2	TGTGCCAGCGGCGGGGCTCTTCTAAACTATGGCTACACCTTC	CASGGALLNYGYTF
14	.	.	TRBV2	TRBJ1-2	TGTGCCAGCAGTGAAGCTCGAAGGGCCTATGGCTACACCTTC	CASSEARRAYGYTF
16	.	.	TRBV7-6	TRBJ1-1	TGTGCCAGCAGCCCCGGGCCCCCCACGGCGAACACTGAAGCTTTCTTT	CASSPGPPTANTEAFF
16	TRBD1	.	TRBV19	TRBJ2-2	TGTGCCAGTATCTCGTTGAGGGGGCATGGGACCGGGGAGCTGGTTTTT	CASISLRGHGTGELVF
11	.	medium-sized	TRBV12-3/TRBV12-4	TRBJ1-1	TGTGCCAGCAGTTTTGGGACTGAAGCTTTCTTT	CASSFGTEAFF